Following are 20 T cell receptor beta chains from one sample sequenced in a study of T cell responses to AZD1222 COVID-19 vaccine. Assay used: immunoSEQ multiplex PCR; TCRdb lists only in-frame clones, some missing. The table records tens of thousands of clones, over 70% of them present only once. This material consisted of peripheral blood, taken 28 days after the second AZD1222 dose. The source is an adult who received the AZD1222 COVID-19 vaccine.

This clone was picked up one time. V gene TRBV29-1 combines with J gene TRBJ1-2, with a possible D match to TRBD1 (6 bases). Germline V lookup: CDR1 SQVTM, CDR2 ANQGSEA. The CDR3 covers 12 residues. Deletions cut 6 bases from V and 6 bases from J, with 14 bases between. The CDR3 DNA reads as TGCAGCGTCCTTACAGGGTCAAATGGCTACACCTTC. Translating it yields CSVLTGSNGYTF.

This chain joins TRBV5-5 and TRBJ2-3; D is uncertain. Germline CDR1 reads SGHKS; CDR2 reads YYEKEE (reference sequence). The CDR3 sequence is 14 residues long. V was pared by 4 bases and J by 0 bases, with 9 bases between. Written as DNA, the CDR3 is TGTGCCAGCAGCCCCGGTGGGAGCACAGATACGCAGTATTTT. As protein: CASSPGGSTDTQYF.

The genes are TRBV18 and TRBJ2-5; no clear D. This CDR3 is built from 12 residues. Looked up from germline, CDR1 is KGHSH and CDR2 is LQKENI. Trimming took off 5 bases at V and 0 bases at J, with 4 bases between the two ends. This chain's CDR3 is CASSMYQETQYF. CDR3 in DNA: TGTGCCAGCTCAATGTACCAAGAGACCCAGTACTTC.

The gene calls are TRBV13 and TRBJ1-4; 9 positions match TRBD1. The germline V gene encodes CDR1 PRHDT and CDR2 FYEKMQ (reference sequence). J was trimmed by 6 bases and V by 5 bases; bases with no gene match: 13. CDR3 size: 17 residues. CDR3 DNA sequence: TGTGCCAGCAGCCCCGGACAGGGGTTACTCTCGGATGAAAAACTGTTTTTT. Protein sequence: CASSPGQGLLSDEKLFF.

This chain connects TRBV10-1 to TRBJ2-2, with D maybe TRBD1 (5 bases). V was cut by 7 bases and J by 4 bases, with 13 bases left in between. The CDR3 sequence is 14 residues long. CDR1 and CDR2 from the germline V gene are WNHNN and SYGVQD (reference sequence). Written as DNA, the CDR3 is TGCGCCAGCACCCGGACACTATCCACCGGGGAGCTGTTTTTT. This gives the protein CASTRTLSTGELFF.

The V and J genes are TRBV7-9 and TRBJ1-2; D might be TRBD1 (6 bases). Germline CDR1 and CDR2: SEHNR and FQNEAQ (reference sequence). The V gene lost 0 bases and the J gene lost 7 bases, with 9 bases spanning the gap. This CDR3 has 13 residues. In DNA, the CDR3 is TGTGCCAGCAGCTTAGCACAGGGAGGTGGCTACACCTTC. This codes for CASSLAQGGGYTF.

J is TRBJ2-1 and V is TRBV3-1 (or the pseudogene TRBV3-2); D remains unclear. The CDR3 has 14 amino acids. V was clipped by 7 bases and J by 0 bases, with 10 bases between them. Germline loops: CDR1 LGHDT, CDR2 YNNKEL (reference sequence). CDR3 residues: CASTPPGSYNEQFF. In nucleotides, the CDR3 is TGTGCCAGCACCCCGCCGGGCTCCTACAATGAGCAGTTCTTC.

This clone was observed a single time. CDR3 in DNA: TGTGCCAGCAGCTTGGTAGGGACTCTTGGCAATCAGCCCCAGCATTTT. Translation gives CASSLVGTLGNQPQHF. The chain carries TRBV5-8 and TRBJ1-5; possibly TRBD1 for D (5 bases). V was trimmed by 0 bases and J by 2 bases, leaving 12 bases between them. The germline V gene encodes CDR1 SGHTS and CDR2 YDEGEE. The CDR3 sequence is 16 residues long.

In DNA, the CDR3 is TGTGCCAGCAGCGAGCCCAGCGGGGCCGAGCAGTACTTC. Its translation: CASSEPSGAEQYF. The gene calls are TRBV7-9 and TRBJ2-7, with TRBD2 identical over 7 bases. This CDR3 is 13 amino acids long. The ends lost 5 bases at V and 6 bases at J; junction bases unmatched: 7. Germline lookup yields CDR1 SEHNR and CDR2 FQNEAQ (reference sequence).

The genes are TRBV7-9 and TRBJ2-3, with a possible D match to TRBD2 (6 bases). V was trimmed by 3 bases and J by 0 bases, leaving 10 bases between them. Germline V gene data show CDR1 as SEHNR and CDR2 as FQNEAQ (reference sequence). CDR3 length: 15 amino acids. CDR3: CASSLGTASTDTQYF. CDR3 nucleotide sequence: TGTGCCAGCAGCTTGGGGACTGCTAGCACAGATACGCAGTATTTT.

The CDR3, as DNA: TGCGCCAGCAGCTTGGGTTTGACAGCCAACTATGGCTACACCTTC. It yields the protein CASSLGLTANYGYTF. The chain is built from TRBV5-1 and TRBJ1-2, with a tentative D call TRBD1 (5 bases). Germline V gene data show CDR1 as SGHRS and CDR2 as YFSETQ. V gave up 0 bases and J gave up 2 bases, with 11 bases separating them. This CDR3 has 15 amino acids.

V gene TRBV14 combines with J gene TRBJ2-5, with 8 bases that match TRBD1. V lost 1 base and J lost 3; bases outside the gene matches: 10. The CDR3 covers 17 residues. Germline V lookup: CDR1 SGHDN, CDR2 FVKESK. The CDR3 DNA sequence: TGTGCCAGCAGCCAAGGGACAGGGTTTTATGGAGAAGAGACCCAGTACTTC. It yields the protein CASSQGTGFYGEETQYF.

The V gene is TRBV30, the J gene TRBJ2-6; 7 nucleotides agree with TRBD2. V was clipped by 0 bases and J by 13 bases; unmatched bases: 3. Germline-derived CDR1 and CDR2 are GTSNPN and SVGIG (reference sequence). The CDR3 consists of 12 residues. The CDR3 region is CAWSVWGGVLTF. CDR3 DNA sequence: TGTGCCTGGAGTGTATGGGGAGGGGTCCTGACTTTC.

This rearrangement joins TRBV2 to TRBJ2-2; D might be TRBD1 (6 bases). The CDR3 extends over 17 amino acids. Germline V gene lookup returns CDR1 SNHLY and CDR2 FYNNEI. The V and J ends lost 2 bases and 0 bases respectively, with 13 bases between them. The CDR3 sequence is CASSEYRVPANTGELFF. In DNA form, the CDR3 reads TGTGCCAGCAGTGAATACAGGGTACCTGCGAACACCGGGGAGCTGTTTTTT. The complete variable domain, with remaining parts taken from reference TRBV2 and TRBJ2-2, reads EPEVTQTPSHQVTQMGQEVILRCVPISNHLYFYWYRQILGQKVEFLVSFYNNEISEKSEIFDDQFSVERPDGSNFTLKIRSTKLEDSAMYFCASSEYRVPANTGELFFGEGSRLTVL.

The gene calls are TRBV4-2 and TRBJ2-7; no clear D gene. CDR3 length: 12 amino acids. Germline V gene sequence: CDR1 LGHNA, CDR2 YNFKEQ. The V and J ends lost 1 base and 5 bases respectively, with 6 bases between them. The CDR3 nucleotides are TGTGCCAGCAGCCAAGTTCCCGACGAGCAGTACTTC. Translating gives CASSQVPDEQYF.

The rearrangement uses TRBV7-9 and TRBJ1-5; D unresolved. This CDR3 region has 12 residues. Germline values: CDR1 SEHNR, CDR2 FQNEAQ (reference sequence). The V gene lost 8 bases and the J gene lost 5 bases, with 10 bases spanning the gap. CDR3 DNA: TGTGCCAGCCGATGGGGAGATCAGCCCCAGCATTTT. This gives the protein CASRWGDQPQHF.

This chain links TRBV3-1 (or the pseudogene TRBV3-2) with TRBJ2-3; TRBD2 matches 7 bases. Germline CDR1 reads LGHDT; CDR2 reads YNNKEL (reference sequence). The CDR3 is 16 amino acids. The V and J ends lost 5 bases and 0 bases, in that order; junction bases with no gene match: 8. In nucleotides, the CDR3 is TGTGCCAGCAGCTGGGCAGCGGGACTAAGCACAGATACGCAGTATTTT. It encodes CASSWAAGLSTDTQYF.

The chain employs TRBV11-3 and TRBJ2-2, with unresolved D. The CDR3 extends over 13 amino acids. Germline V CDR1 and CDR2: SGHNT, YENEEA. The V end was cut by 5 bases, the J end by 4 bases, with 8 bases between. The DNA of the CDR3 is TGTGCCAGCAGCGTCCAGTCCACCGGGGAGCTGTTTTTT. Translation: CASSVQSTGELFF.

The chain employs TRBV10-3 and TRBJ1-2, with 7 bases matching TRBD1. Losses at the gene ends were 6 bases for V and 2 bases for J; bases not matched to a gene: 12. CDR3 size: 16 residues. Germline CDR1 ENHRY, CDR2 SYGVKD. The CDR3 nucleotides read TGTGCCATCAGCCGAAAAGAGGGACAGTTCAACTATGGCTACACCTTC. Translation: CAISRKEGQFNYGYTF.

The V and J genes are TRBV5-4 and TRBJ2-7, with unresolved D. Per germline, CDR1 SGHNT and CDR2 YYREEE (reference sequence). The CDR3 consists of 14 residues. Trimming took off 1 base at V and 2 bases at J, with 10 bases between the two ends. In DNA, the CDR3 is TGTGCCAGCAGCTTGTCGGACCTCGCCTACGAGCAGTACTTC. Translated, it gives CASSLSDLAYEQYF.